These 22 T cell receptor beta chains share one sample of origin, sequenced in a study of blood T cells in healthy people across ages. Alongside a J-beta primer mix, a sample-barcoded 5' primer served in a second PCR lasting about 7 to 12 cycles. TCRdb re-called the 5' RACE reads through MiXCR, storing one row per CDR3 protein. The table includes about 640,000 distinct CDR3 sequences, around 38% detected once. Sequenced input: blood. These receptors originate from a man older than 75 in good health.

This clonotype was detected only a few times. The chain links TRBV7-4 to TRBJ1-5; perhaps TRBD1 as D (5 bases). This CDR3 has 15 residues. Trimming took 5 bases from V and 0 from J, leaving 11 bases between them. Germline V lookup: CDR1 SGHVT, CDR2 SQSDAQ. CDR3 amino acids: CASSRDSYSNQPQHF. In DNA, the CDR3 is TGTGCCAGCAGCCGGGACTCTTATAGCAATCAGCCCCAGCATTTT. The full variable domain, rest sourced from reference TRBV7-4 and TRBJ1-5, is GAGVSQSPRYKVAKRGRDVALRCDSISGHVTLYWYRQTLGQGSEVLTYSQSDAQRDKSGRPSGRFSAERPERSVSTLKIQRTEQGDSAVYLCASSRDSYSNQPQHFGDGTRLSIL.

The chain couples TRBV12-3 or TRBV12-4 to TRBJ2-7, with 12 bases that match TRBD2. Germline trimming cut 5 bases from V and 2 bases from J; bases unmatched to any gene: 13. The CDR3 is 18 residues long. The CDR3 coding sequence is TGTGCCAGCAGTCCTCCGAGAAGGACTAGCGGGATCACCTACGAGCAGTACTTC. The encoded protein is CASSPPRRTSGITYEQYF.

This clonotype turned up a few times. This rearrangement joins TRBV5-6 to TRBJ1-2; D is possibly TRBD1 (6 bases). V lost 4 bases and J 4 bases, leaving 17 bases between the germline ends. The V gene's germline CDR1 is SGHDT and CDR2 YYEEEE. The CDR3 length is 15 residues. The CDR3 loop reads CASSQWGASLYGYTF. As DNA, the CDR3 is TGTGCCAGCAGCCAGTGGGGGGCGTCCCTCTATGGCTACACCTTC.

This clonotype showed up just a few times. This sequence joins TRBV4-3 and TRBJ2-1, with 8 nucleotides matching TRBD2. The V segment lost 3 bases and the J segment 9 bases; nucleotides outside the gene matches: 1. Germline assignment: CDR1 LGHNA and CDR2 YSLEER. The CDR3 has 12 residues. CDR3 nucleotides: TGCGCCAGCAGCCATGCGGGGGGTGAGCAGTTCTTC. Translated, it gives CASSHAGGEQFF.

About this clonotype itself: A read error is possible here, since a much larger clone lies one base away. The chain carries TRBV10-3 and TRBJ2-7, with 7 bases matching TRBD1. Germline-derived CDR1 and CDR2 are ENHRY and SYGVKD. CDR3 length equals 13 residues. The chain's CDR3 is CTISKGQTYEQYF. The CDR3 bases are TGTACCATCAGCAAGGGACAGACGTACGAGCAGTACTTC.

V gene TRBV15 combines with J gene TRBJ2-7; no clear D. The CDR3 is 13 residues long. The V and J ends lost 0 bases and 6 bases respectively, with 9 bases between them. Germline V gene sequence: CDR1 LNHNV, CDR2 YYDKDF (reference sequence). CDR3 amino acids: CATSRDHLPEQYF. The CDR3 bases are TGTGCCACCAGCAGAGATCACTTGCCCGAGCAGTACTTC.

The J gene is TRBJ1-1, the V gene TRBV11-2; the D is unclear. The CDR3 consists of 15 residues. Germline CDR1 reads SGHAT; CDR2 reads FQNNGV. V gave up 5 bases and J gave up 0 bases, with 13 bases separating them. The CDR3 loop is CASSPVKGMNTEAFF. CDR3 nucleotide sequence: TGTGCCAGCAGCCCAGTGAAGGGCATGAACACTGAAGCTTTCTTT.

This clonotype was detected a few times. This sequence joins TRBV30 and TRBJ2-1; D call uncertain. Germline V gives CDR1 GTSNPN, CDR2 SVGIG (reference sequence). Trimming took 0 bases from V and 9 from J, leaving 12 bases between them. This CDR3 region has 13 residues. CDR3 bases: TGTGCCTGGAGTGTACACCGAAATGGTGAGCAGTTCTTC. Amino acid sequence: CAWSVHRNGEQFF.

The V gene is TRBV28, the J gene TRBJ2-4; 8 bases map to TRBD1. The DNA end is more similar to TRBJ2-7, so the J call may be wrong. This CDR3 is 15 amino acids long. Per germline, CDR1 MDHEN and CDR2 SYDVKM. The CDR3 region has the DNA TGTGCCAGCAGCCTTCACCGGACAGGGCGATACGAGCAGTACTTC. Translated: CASSLHRTGRYEQYF.

This chain links TRBV20-1 with TRBJ2-1; the D is unclear. The germline V gene encodes CDR1 DFQATT and CDR2 SNEGSKA (reference sequence). CDR3 length: 13 amino acids. V was trimmed by 0 bases and J by 3 bases, leaving 6 bases between them. DNA of the CDR3: TGCAGTGCTAGAGATCCGGACTACAATGAGCAGTTCTTC. Translation: CSARDPDYNEQFF.

This sequence joins TRBV7-9 and TRBJ1-1; unclear D gene. The ends were cut back, 6 bases at V and 2 bases at J, with 13 bases in the middle. The CDR3 is 14 amino acids. The germline gives CDR1 SEHNR, CDR2 FQNEAQ (reference sequence). The CDR3 loop reads CASSGRAGNTEAFF. In DNA form, the CDR3 reads TGTGCCAGCAGTGGCCGGGCGGGAAACACTGAAGCTTTCTTT.

Notes on this clonotype: A much larger clone lies one base from this, so it may be a read error. The V and J genes are TRBV28 and TRBJ2-1, with D possibly TRBD2 on 6 matching bases. With 5 bases removed from V and 13 bases from J, the gap between germline ends came to 30 bases. The CDR3 contains 17 residues. Germline V gene lookup returns CDR1 MDHEN and CDR2 SYDVKM. The DNA for the CDR3 is TGTGCCAGCAGTCGGTCTTCCCGCGGGGTGCTCCAAGAGACCCAGTTCTTC. It yields the protein CASSRSSRGVLQETQFF.

J is TRBJ2-1 and V is TRBV15; 7 bases line up with TRBD2. This CDR3 has 16 residues. CDR1 is LNHNV, CDR2 YYDKDF, per germline (reference sequence). Trimming at V came to 0 bases and at J to 4 bases, leaving 6 bases not matched to a gene. CDR3 residues: CATSRDVGAGYNEQFF. The CDR3 bases are TGTGCCACCAGCAGAGATGTGGGAGCGGGATACAATGAGCAGTTCTTC.

This clonotype appeared many times. This chain connects TRBV29-1 to TRBJ2-7; D is perhaps TRBD2 (5 bases). Trimming took 2 bases from V and 5 from J, leaving 7 bases between them. Per germline, CDR1 SQVTM and CDR2 ANQGSEA. The CDR3 spans 11 residues. In DNA form, the CDR3 reads TGCAGCGTTGAAATCGGGAACGAGCAGTACTTC. Encoded protein: CSVEIGNEQYF.

The chain uses TRBV6-5 and TRBJ2-1, with D perhaps TRBD1 or TRBD2 (6 bases each). The CDR3 sequence is 15 residues long. Germline CDR1 and CDR2: MNHEY and SVGAGI. V lost 1 base to trimming and J lost 7 bases, with 14 bases between them. This CDR3 reads CASSYFTGARNEQFF. CDR3 bases: TGTGCCAGCAGTTACTTCACGGGGGCGCGAAATGAGCAGTTCTTC.

The chain combines TRBV12-3 or TRBV12-4 with TRBJ2-1; tentative D call: TRBD1 (7 bases). The CDR3 spans 14 residues. V lost 0 bases, J lost 6 bases, and 9 bases lay in between. DNA for the CDR3: TGTGCCAGCAGTTTAGCCCAGGGGGGCAATGAGCAGTTCTTC. Translation gives CASSLAQGGNEQFF.

J is TRBJ2-7 and V is TRBV29-1; D may be TRBD1 (6 bases). Trimming removed 4 bases at V and 2 bases at J, with 12 bases between. CDR1 SQVTM and CDR2 ANQGSEA come from the germline V gene. This CDR3 comprises 13 residues. CDR3 DNA: TGCAGCGTTGTAGGGGGATCTACCTACGAGCAGTACTTC. Protein product: CSVVGGSTYEQYF.

The J gene is TRBJ2-3, the V gene TRBV6-2 or TRBV6-3; 13 bases line up with TRBD2. The germline V gene encodes CDR1 MNHEY and CDR2 SVGEGT. The CDR3 runs 17 residues. V lost 6 bases to trimming and J lost 5 bases; unmatched junction nucleotides: 11. CDR3 loop: CASRMRLAGGLGDTQYF. In DNA form, the CDR3 reads TGTGCCAGCAGAATGAGACTAGCGGGGGGACTCGGAGATACGCAGTATTTT.

This chain connects TRBV2 to TRBJ1-2, with 12 nucleotides matching TRBD1. This CDR3 spans 13 amino acids. V lost 7 bases, J lost 7 bases, and 4 bases stayed unmatched. Germline CDR1 SNHLY, CDR2 FYNNEI. The CDR3 loop reads CASMGQGAIGYTF. The CDR3 DNA is TGTGCCAGCATGGGACAGGGGGCGATTGGCTACACCTTC.

The chain uses TRBV5-6 and TRBJ2-5; 8 nucleotides match TRBD1. The germline V gene encodes CDR1 SGHDT and CDR2 YYEEEE. The CDR3 extends over 16 amino acids. With 4 bases clipped from V and 1 base from J, the junction kept 9 bases outside the gene matches. CDR3 sequence: CASSPRTGRIQETQYF. CDR3 DNA: TGTGCCAGCAGCCCACGGACAGGGCGAATCCAAGAGACCCAGTACTTC.

This clonotype was recorded a few times. The J gene is TRBJ2-4, the V gene TRBV2; D unresolved. Per the germline V gene, CDR1 is SNHLY and CDR2 is FYNNEI. Trimming took 1 base from V and 7 from J, leaving 8 bases between them. The CDR3 is 13 residues long. CDR3: CASSEVGRNIQYF. The CDR3 DNA sequence: TGTGCCAGCAGTGAAGTCGGACGCAACATTCAGTACTTC.

The genes are TRBV20-1 and TRBJ2-5; tentative D call: TRBD1 (5 bases). Trimming removed 0 bases at V and 8 bases at J, with 16 bases between. The CDR3 loop spans 14 amino acids. Germline V gives CDR1 DFQATT, CDR2 SNEGSKA (reference sequence). DNA for the CDR3: TGCAGTGCTAGAGATGACAGTGTTAAGAGAACCCAGTACTTC. This translates into CSARDDSVKRTQYF.